This entry concerns a single TCR beta chain. The antigen this receptor binds is unknown. No base quality information exists; no much larger clone differs at one position. The data were obtained in a study of cytomegalovirus exposure and HLA in healthy donors (dated by TCRdb to about 2017). For context, the study as a whole: An earlier analysis of 587 of the donors reported approximately 300 Gb of sequence data and 117 million unique TCR beta sequences obtained from about 200 million T cells. The aim of the study was to test whether cataloging public T cell receptors could identify signatures of past pathogen exposure. The genetic ancestry cluster associated with self-reported Caucasian donors included over 65% of the 300 to 450 genotyped donors. Every repertoire in the discovery cohort had been generated on one and the same sequencing platform. On average, around 230,000 unique TCR beta nucleotide sequences were sequenced per donor among a few hundred genotyped donors of the cohort, with around 19% of those sequences being non-productive. In addition to the first cohort of 650 to 800 subjects, a separate validation cohort of 120 different subjects was used. A handful of DR-DQ haplotypes were handled as single units for association and clustering because linkage in the cohort was strong. To predict cytomegalovirus infection status, the study combined high-throughput TCR immunosequencing, statistical association of individual TCRs with disease status, and machine learning. Typing coverage differed by locus: A, B, C, DRB1 and DQB1 were typed in roughly 620-630 donors, DQA1 in roughly 510, DPA1 in over 600, and DPB1 in just under 490. To study patterns of TCR occurrence, a later analysis re-analyzed previously published TCR beta repertoires from 700 or so donors and added high-resolution HLA genotyping. In an earlier analysis of 587 of the donors, high-throughput TCR beta sequencing was used to judge whether each TCR beta V gene segment behaved as functional or pseudogenic. The study profiled the T cell repertoires of 500 to 800 subjects by immunosequencing and related them to cytomegalovirus serostatus. Donor age, sex, ethnicity and CMV serostatus were compiled together with the repertoire data. The later analysis used no new phenotypic data to find candidate immune exposures, relying instead on TCR beta sequences and their occurrence across donors. Roughly 300 gigabases of sequencing data and 70 million to 95 million unique TCR sequences made up an early release that covered some 640 HLA-typed donors. In a later genetic analysis, genome-wide SNP genotypes for about three fifths of the 666 donors were used, and that subset was treated as a discovery cohort. HLA typing covered class I and class II loci at four-digit resolution. The paper's findings and limits, for the study overall: Some IMGT-functional V segments, including TRBV6-2 and TRBV6-3, could not be told apart with the 87-base-pair reads, so those segments were excluded. A cluster of highly shared sequence variants was judged likely to represent a technical artifact of the sequencing pipeline. A further reported finding was that TCR beta sequences accurately predicted the HLA-A and HLA-B alleles for most subjects in the first cohort. It was suggested by the authors that the approach could potentially be generalized to other disease states and immunological phenotypes. Most TCR sequences were observed very rarely across donors, whereas some public TCRs were present in many individuals. Correlated functional status among segregating V segments might reflect linkage disequilibrium, but an unknown experimental factor could not be ruled out. According to a later analysis, TCR association rates differed among HLA loci, with DRB1 alleles showing the most associated TCRs and HLA-C alleles showing the fewest. In an earlier analysis of approximately 590 of the donors, most TCR beta V segments were observed in productive rearrangements about 87% or about 30% of the time, broadly matching IMGT annotations. A later analysis found that most CMV-associated TCR beta chains appeared HLA-restricted, with HLA associations seemingly driven largely by CMV exposure. When HLA alleles, especially DR and DQ, strongly co-occurred, attributing TCR associations to individual alleles was difficult. Some 15 rarely observed V segments, including chromosome 9 orphons, were excluded from the earlier analysis of a few hundred of the donors because counts were too low. A later analysis reported that several top co-occurrence clusters appeared linked to parvovirus B19, influenza, CMV and Epstein-Barr virus. In vitro tests confirmed that a few of the cytomegalovirus-associated TCR beta chains recognize cytomegalovirus antigens. This cohort had only TCR beta chains sequenced, and the lack of alpha or paired-chain data limited which features could be detected. A later genetic analysis reported fewer N-insertions in productive TCRs among donors in an Asian-associated ancestry cluster than the roughly 690-donor mean. For the cohort, immune exposure information was limited to CMV serostatus. The classifier was reported to diagnose cytomegalovirus status with high specificity and sensitivity in both the original cohort and the validation cohort. Because HLA typing was unavailable for some donors at each locus, only the typed subset was used in association tests. The study listed approximately 160 TCR beta chains as associated with cytomegalovirus. A later analysis found that HLA-associated TCR beta chains were more clonally expanded and had lower generation probabilities than equally common non-associated chains. A later analysis associated roughly 17,000 TCR beta sequences with specific HLA alleles at a false discovery rate of 0.05. Sequencing depth was assumed to be roughly uniform across donors in the presence/absence analyses, though that assumption may not hold. In a later genetic analysis, a missense DCLRE1C variant was associated with V-gene and J-gene trimming of TCR beta chains, and the association was replicated in an independent cohort.

In total, fewer than 750 healthy bone marrow donors made up the cohort. At the time of sampling, every cohort member was nominally healthy, though immune exposures that went unrecorded were likely present. The donor was CMV seronegative and was included in the group of a few hundred seronegative cohort members. A peripheral blood sample was collected from each donor, and TCR beta sequencing was performed on peripheral blood mononuclear cells. Genomic DNA was extracted from the blood cell samples with the Qiagen DNeasy Blood Extraction Kit. From V the trimming removes 4 bases and from J it removes 2 bases, while the gene matches leave 6 bases of the junction unaccounted for. The CDR3, from cysteine to phenylalanine, totals 15 residues. CDR3 DNA only is kept here, 45 bases in frame from base 1. The germline V gene sets CDR1 to MDHEN and CDR2 to SYDVKM. The library was produced with the immunoSEQ multiplex PCR assay. For the multiplex PCR, a mixture combining 60 forward primers for TCR Vbeta segments and 13 reverse primers for TCR Jbeta segments was used. The CDR3 region of rearranged TCR beta genes was amplified from genomic DNA by a multiplex PCR assay. The Illumina HiSeq System was used to sequence the amplified TCR beta libraries as 87-base-pair reads. The authors processed their data as follows. In a later analysis, tens of millions of unique TCR beta chains were counted across the 650 to 750 repertoires, and approximately 9.9 million of these chains were shared by at least two donors. A nearest-neighbor algorithm error-corrected the raw reads and collapsed the reads into unique sequences, merging closely related sequences to remove PCR and sequencing errors. Alignment of CDR3 sequences to IMGT reference sequences was used to assign V, D and J gene segments. For a sequence to be retained, at least a six-nucleotide match to both a V gene segment and a J gene segment was required. A rearrangement counted as productive if the CDR3 had no stop codons and remained in frame with V and J, and every other rearrangement counted as non-productive. Following IMGT convention, CDR3 was defined as the stretch from the second conserved V-encoded cysteine to the conserved J-encoded phenylalanine. The earlier analysis of roughly 590 of the donors excluded sequences that lacked an unambiguous match to a single V gene segment. In an earlier analysis of almost 600 of the donors, a V segment was called functional when productive rearrangements were above 56.7%, and segregating when the standard deviation between donors exceeded 5%. A statistical classification framework was built to diagnose cytomegalovirus status from the catalog of TCR beta chain sequences. A later analysis assigned V and J genes by comparing TCR nucleotide sequences with IMGT/GENE-DB human TR gene sequences. The TCRdist pipeline was used in a later analysis to assign CDR3 sequences and most-parsimonious VDJ recombination scenarios. In a later analysis, each TCR beta chain was defined by its CDR3 amino acid sequence together with its V-gene family, and reads lacking a unique V-gene family were excluded. As a way to deal with suspected cross-contamination and a sequencing artifact, a later analysis dropped over 550 nucleotide sequences that were highly shared and had low generation probability. For each public chain, a later analysis derived a clonal expansion index from normalized ranks of inferred template counts within each repertoire. A later analysis computed generation probabilities with a VDJ recombination model fitted to out-of-frame rearrangements, and checked the results against IGoR. In a later analysis, hypergeometric tests were used to score TCR-TCR, TCR-HLA and TCR-CMV co-occurrence, with a repertoire-size bias correction applied to TCR pairs. A later analysis estimated false discovery rates by permuting HLA or CMV assignments 20 times. In a later analysis, co-occurring TCRs were grouped with DBSCAN, and TCRdist sequence similarity was added when clustering was performed within HLA-allele-positive subsets. For co-occurrence clustering, repertoires with fewer than 30,000 or more than 120,000 public chains were excluded, along with roughly 5 repertoires with anomalous nucleotide sharing. TCRdb holds this immuneACCESS table with in-frame rearrangements only. Some clones are missing; in checked studies, unresolved V genes explain under half, and the rest has no known cause. V and J calls and clone size come straight from that table; D and trimming were deduced from the DNA. This sample gives about 120,000 clones in total; about four fifths of them show up just once. The ten largest clonotypes hold 2% of the sample.

The specimen sequenced was PBMCs. This TCR was sampled from a man between 18 and 29 years old in good health and CMV-seronegative. This receptor chain uses TRBV28 and TRBJ2-7; 9 central bases correspond to TRBD1. The DNA sequence is given as TGTGCCAGCAGTTCCCCCGGGACAGGGCCCTACGAGCAGTACTTC. The resulting protein is CASSSPGTGPYEQYF.